These 20 T cell receptor beta chains were sequenced from one sample in a study of PD-L1 blockade in urothelial cancer. The time point is: peripheral blood 6 weeks after treatment start. Generated by immunoSEQ multiplex PCR, the TCRdb table keeps only in-frame clones and is missing some. This repertoire shows approximately 93,000 clones, around four fifths found once; its top ten account for roughly 8%. This material consisted of PBMCs, taken around atezolizumab (anti-PD-L1) treatment. These receptors originate from a man between 65 and 85 years old with urothelial cancer.

The V gene is TRBV25-1, the J gene TRBJ1-1; D is unresolved. Trimming left V 3 bases short and J 5 bases short, with 16 bases between. From germline, CDR1 is MGHDK and CDR2 SYGVNS. This CDR3 contains 15 residues. The CDR3 DNA reads TGTGCCAGCAGTGATTATACCACGGGTGGGACTGAAGCTTTCTTT. Translation gives CASSDYTTGGTEAFF.

This chain uses TRBV4-1 with TRBJ1-4; 8 bases map to TRBD1. Per the germline V gene, CDR1 is MGHRA and CDR2 is YSYEKL. V was pared by 1 base and J by 6 bases, with 4 bases of the junction left unmatched. The CDR3 is 15 residues long. CDR3 loop: CASSQARGQDEKLFF. DNA for the CDR3: TGCGCCAGCAGCCAAGCCCGGGGACAGGATGAAAAACTGTTTTTT.

The chain carries TRBV6-6 and TRBJ1-6; D remains ambiguous. Germline V lookup: CDR1 MNHNY, CDR2 SVGAGI (reference sequence). The V gene lost 0 bases and the J gene lost 5 bases, with 5 bases spanning the gap. The CDR3 has 14 amino acids. In DNA, the CDR3 is TGTGCCAGCAGTTACTCTCAGGATAATTCACCCCTCCACTTT. It codes for CASSYSQDNSPLHF.

The chain uses TRBV9 and TRBJ1-4; D is unresolved. The V end was cut by 0 bases, the J end by 0 bases, with 6 bases between. This CDR3 is built from 15 residues. The V gene's germline CDR1 is SGDLS and CDR2 YYNGEE. CDR3 bases: TGTGCCAGCAGCGTAGCGACTACAACTAATGAAAAACTGTTTTTT. Protein: CASSVATTTNEKLFF. The full variable domain, its missing parts supplied by reference TRBV9 and TRBJ1-4, is DSGVTQTPKHLITATGQRVTLRCSPRSGDLSVYWYQQSLDQGLQFLIQYYNGEERAKGNILERFSAQQFPDLHSELNLSSLELGDSALYFCASSVATTTNEKLFFGSGTQLSVL.

The rearrangement links TRBV6-1 to TRBJ1-2; the D is unclear. V was pared by 4 bases and J by 4 bases, with 16 bases between. Germline lookup yields CDR1 MNHNS and CDR2 SASEGT. The CDR3 spans 15 residues. In DNA form, the CDR3 reads TGTGCCAGCAGTGGGGCCGGGAGCTATTTCTATGGCTACACCTTC. Translation gives CASSGAGSYFYGYTF.

V usage is TRBV7-9 and J usage is TRBJ1-2; the D is unclear. In germline, CDR1 is SEHNR, CDR2 FQNEAQ (reference sequence). CDR3 length: 14 amino acids. V shed 5 bases and J shed 4 bases, with 14 bases lying between them. In nucleotides, the CDR3 is TGTGCCAGCAGCACGATGGGCTTGGGCTATGGCTACACCTTC. This encodes CASSTMGLGYGYTF.

CDR3 in amino acids: CASSTRTADGEQFF. The CDR3, as DNA: TGTGCCAGCAGTACCCGGACAGCCGACGGTGAGCAGTTCTTC. The gene calls are TRBV2 and TRBJ2-1, with D tentatively TRBD1 (6 bases). Germline loops: CDR1 SNHLY, CDR2 FYNNEI. V was clipped by 5 bases and J by 9 bases, with 17 bases between them. The CDR3 runs 14 residues.

The chain joins TRBV25-1 to TRBJ1-4; D is perhaps TRBD1 (5 bases). V was trimmed by 3 bases and J by 7 bases, leaving 15 bases between them. Germline V CDR1 and CDR2: MGHDK, SYGVNS. CDR3 length: 15 amino acids. CDR3 nucleotide sequence: TGTGCCAGCAGTGACCGGGCCTGGGGGGTTGAAAAACTGTTTTTT. Protein product: CASSDRAWGVEKLFF.

The rearrangement joins TRBV6-5 to TRBJ2-1; weak D call: TRBD2 (6 bases). The CDR3 loop spans 16 amino acids. The V and J ends lost 0 bases and 4 bases respectively, with 13 bases between them. Germline lookup yields CDR1 MNHEY and CDR2 SVGAGI. The CDR3 loop reads CASSYSGWGEYNEQFF. CDR3 bases: TGTGCCAGCAGTTACTCGGGGTGGGGGGAATACAATGAGCAGTTCTTC.

The rearrangement links TRBV7-8 to TRBJ1-2; 10 nucleotides line up with TRBD1. Germline V gene sequence: CDR1 SGHVS, CDR2 FQNEAQ. Unmatched junction bases numbered 13, after V lost 4 bases and J lost 8 bases. The CDR3 consists of 16 residues. The CDR3 bases are TGTGCCAGCAGCTCGCTGGGACAGGGGTGGTATGGGGGCTACACCTTC. This codes for CASSSLGQGWYGGYTF.

This sequence joins TRBV7-2 and TRBJ2-3; TRBD2 matches at 12 bases. V lost 5 bases, J lost 2 bases, and 8 bases stayed unmatched. CDR3 length: 17 amino acids. Germline V gene lookup returns CDR1 SGHTA and CDR2 FQGNSA. CDR3 sequence (DNA): TGTGCCAGCAGCGACGGGACTAGCGGGCGTTACACAGATACGCAGTATTTT. Protein product: CASSDGTSGRYTDTQYF.

In the case of this clone: This sample also contains other DNA sequences that code for the same CDR3. The chain uses TRBV20-1 and TRBJ2-5, with D uncertain. Between the trimmed V and J ends, which lost 3 bases and 2 bases, there was a span of 4 bases. CDR3 length: 11 amino acids. CDR1 and CDR2 from the germline V gene are DFQATT and SNEGSKA (reference sequence). The CDR3 nucleotides are TGCAGTGCTAGCCCTCAAGAGACCCAGTACTTC. As protein: CSASPQETQYF.

The gene calls are TRBV11-1 and TRBJ2-5; 10 bases are shared with TRBD2. The trim removed 8 bases at V and 4 bases at J, leaving 4 bases unmatched. The length of the CDR3 is 13 residues. Per germline, CDR1 SGHAT and CDR2 FQDESV (reference sequence). CDR3 DNA sequence: TGTGCCAGCGGAAGCGGGAGGGGAGAGACCCAGTACTTC. It yields the protein CASGSGRGETQYF.

V and J are TRBV18 and TRBJ1-1; the D gene is possibly TRBD1 (6 bases). Trimming cost V 5 bases and J 7 bases, with 14 bases left between them. Germline V CDR1 and CDR2: KGHSH, LQKENI. The CDR3 runs to 13 residues. The CDR3 region has the DNA TGTGCCAGCTCAGGTTCACAGGGAGATGAAGCTTTCTTT. Amino acids: CASSGSQGDEAFF.

This clone appeared a single time. The CDR3 DNA sequence: TGCAGCGTGGGGAGGGACAACTACGAGCAGTACTTC. It specifies CSVGRDNYEQYF. The chain carries TRBV29-1 and TRBJ2-7; a possible D gene is TRBD2 (7 bases). The germline gives CDR1 SQVTM, CDR2 ANQGSEA. Trimming shortened V by 6 bases and J by 3 bases, and 12 bases separated the two germline ends. The CDR3 runs to 12 residues.

A single count supports this clone. The V gene is TRBV11-3, the J gene TRBJ2-5; D gene ambiguous. The CDR3 spans 14 residues. V was pared by 1 base and J by 4 bases, with 10 bases between. Germline-derived CDR1 and CDR2 are SGHNT and YENEEA. The CDR3 loop is CASSLGGVGETQYF. Here the CDR3 DNA reads TGTGCCAGCAGCTTAGGCGGCGTGGGAGAGACCCAGTACTTC.

This chain connects TRBV11-2 to TRBJ1-2; D unclear. The CDR3 has 14 residues. Germline V lookup: CDR1 SGHAT, CDR2 FQNNGV. V dropped 0 bases and J dropped 5 bases, with 10 bases sitting between them. The CDR3 DNA follows: TGTGCCAGCAGCTTAGAGGCAGTAAATTATGGCTACACCTTC. Its protein product is CASSLEAVNYGYTF.

This chain links TRBV14 with TRBJ2-7, with D perhaps TRBD1 (5 bases). CDR3 length: 16 amino acids. Trimming shortened V by 5 bases and J by 0 bases, and 17 bases separated the two germline ends. The germline V gene has CDR1 SGHDN and CDR2 FVKESK. The CDR3 is CASSRRQGTTSYEQYF. The CDR3 DNA sequence: TGTGCCAGCAGCAGAAGGCAGGGAACCACCTCCTACGAGCAGTACTTC.

The rearrangement uses TRBV7-3 and TRBJ2-1; 15 bases match TRBD2. J gave up 12 bases and V 5 bases, and 14 bases lay outside the gene matches. The germline V gene encodes CDR1 SGHTA and CDR2 FQGTGA. The CDR3 length is 17 residues. In DNA form, the CDR3 reads TGTGCCAGCAGCCGTGGGGCGAGGACTAGCGGGGGGGCAAGGCAGTTCTTC. Protein: CASSRGARTSGGARQFF. Using reference TRBV7-3 and TRBJ2-1 for the parts outside the CDR3, the full variable domain is GAGVSQTPSNKVTEKGKYVELRCDPISGHTALYWYRQSLGQGPEFLIYFQGTGAADDSGLPNDRFFAVRPEGSVSTLKIQRTERGDSAVYLCASSRGARTSGGARQFFGPGTRLTVL.

This chain joins TRBV4-1 and TRBJ2-5; D is perhaps TRBD2 (6 bases). The CDR3 covers 14 residues. V was shortened by 0 bases and J by 6 bases, with 11 bases between the two germline ends. CDR1 and CDR2 (germline): MGHRA, YSYEKL. The CDR3 loop is CASSQDSGRKTQYF. For the CDR3, the DNA is TGCGCCAGCAGCCAAGATTCGGGGAGGAAGACCCAGTACTTC.